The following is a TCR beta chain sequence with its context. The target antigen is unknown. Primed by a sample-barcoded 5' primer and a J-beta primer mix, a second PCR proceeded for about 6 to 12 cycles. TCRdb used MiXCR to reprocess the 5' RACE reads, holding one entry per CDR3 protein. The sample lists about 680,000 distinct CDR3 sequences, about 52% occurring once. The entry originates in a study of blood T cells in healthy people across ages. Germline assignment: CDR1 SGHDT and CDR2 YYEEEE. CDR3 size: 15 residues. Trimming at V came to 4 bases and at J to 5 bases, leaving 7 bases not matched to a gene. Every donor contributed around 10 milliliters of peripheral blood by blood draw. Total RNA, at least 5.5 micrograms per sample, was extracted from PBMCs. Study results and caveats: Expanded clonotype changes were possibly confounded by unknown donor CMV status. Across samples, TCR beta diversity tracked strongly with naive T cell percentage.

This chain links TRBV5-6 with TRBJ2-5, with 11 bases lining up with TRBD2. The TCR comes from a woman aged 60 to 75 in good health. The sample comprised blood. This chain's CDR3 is CASSRLGLAAETQYF. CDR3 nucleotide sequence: TGTGCCAGCAGCCGGCTGGGACTAGCGGCGGAGACCCAGTACTTC. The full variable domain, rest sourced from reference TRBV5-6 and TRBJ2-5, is DAGVTQSPTHLIKTRGQQVTLRCSPKSGHDTVSWYQQALGQGPQFIFQYYEEEERQRGNFPDRFSGHQFPNYSSELNVNALLLGDSALYLCASSRLGLAAETQYFGPGTRLLVL.